This TCR beta chain was retrieved from a study of T cell responses to AZD1222 COVID-19 vaccine (dated by TCRdb to about 2021). Study-wide context: AZD1222 recipients given second doses at about 4 weeks or at about 12 weeks were pooled, since spike-specific TCR depth and breadth were not found to differ between the two schedules. A total of 230 to 250 trial participants underwent TCR sequencing, of whom some 210 received two doses of AZD1222 and 26 received two doses of the MenACWY control vaccine. Enrollment into the trials was organized by age into subgroups of 18-55, 56-69 and 70-plus years, and those subgroups contained approximately 150, 30 and 60 TCR-sequenced participants, respectively. General findings and caveats noted by the study authors: Participants were mostly white British, with more females than males. The authors suggested clonal diversity may have been underestimated. The 56-69-year group was small, and its depth increase did not reach significance, likely because of low power. Conclusions about previously exposed vaccinees were limited because only six AZD1222 recipients were SARS-CoV-2 seropositive at baseline. After two AZD1222 doses, both the breadth and the depth of spike-specific TCRs were significantly higher than at day 0 and than in MenACWY recipients. No day 14 peak-response samples were available, so repertoires were characterized only after the peak T cell response. Vaccine-associated CD4 TCRs spanned the whole spike protein, with dominant responses in regions 160-218 and 743-854. Reportedly, almost half of the unique spike-specific TCRs recognized epitopes lying outside the regions that are mutated in the B.1.351 and B.1.1.7 variants.

The CDR3 regions of human TCRbeta chains were subjected to immunosequencing. Per the original workflow: TCRs in the repertoires were matched against a reference library of SARS-CoV-2-specific TCRs that had been generated with the MIRA antigen-specificity platform. Breadth was defined as the fraction of unique TCRs that were SARS-CoV-2-associated. Depth was defined as the fraction of total T cells that were SARS-CoV-2-associated. Using the MIRA data, each spike-specific TCR was assigned both to the spike region to which the TCR was reactive and to a CD4 or CD8 class. Log10-transformed breadth and depth values were compared by one-way ANOVA with Sidak's multiple comparisons tests. TCRdb's version of the immuneACCESS table is confined to in-frame rearrangements and falls short of the full clone set. An unresolved V gene accounts for under half of the shortfall where checked; the remainder is of unknown origin. V, J and clone size derive from that table, while D and trimming were established from the DNA sequence. The table for this sample lists approximately 80,000 clones; about nine tenths of them were counted only once. The leading ten clones occupy over 20% of the sample.

This clone appeared a few times. No cognate antigen has been identified for it. No qualities accompany the bases; no much larger clone lies one base away. This specimen's time point label, interpreted: baseline before first vaccination. Samples from vaccinated people were obtained from the UK trials COV001 and COV002, which included a single-blind randomized controlled phase 2/3 trial of AZD1222 (ChAdOx1 nCoV-19) in healthy adults. For TCRbeta chain sequencing, PBMC samples were collected from trial participants at day 0 and at day 28 after the second dose. From the cysteine up to the phenylalanine, the CDR3 has a length of 15 residues. Of all the DNA, just the CDR3 is kept, 45 bases in frame from base 1. Trimming removed 2 bases from V and 5 bases from J; the gene matches leave 4 bases unexplained. From a lookup of the germline V gene, CDR1 and CDR2 are SGHTA and FQGTGA.

The sequencing used peripheral blood, collected on day 0 of AZD1222 vaccination. The sequence joins TRBV7-3 to TRBJ2-1, and 9 junctional nucleotides match TRBD2. This TCR derives from an adult in good health. The CDR3: CASSLGGLANNEQFF. The DNA is as follows: TGTGCCAGCAGCTTAGGGGGACTAGCCAACAATGAGCAGTTCTTC.